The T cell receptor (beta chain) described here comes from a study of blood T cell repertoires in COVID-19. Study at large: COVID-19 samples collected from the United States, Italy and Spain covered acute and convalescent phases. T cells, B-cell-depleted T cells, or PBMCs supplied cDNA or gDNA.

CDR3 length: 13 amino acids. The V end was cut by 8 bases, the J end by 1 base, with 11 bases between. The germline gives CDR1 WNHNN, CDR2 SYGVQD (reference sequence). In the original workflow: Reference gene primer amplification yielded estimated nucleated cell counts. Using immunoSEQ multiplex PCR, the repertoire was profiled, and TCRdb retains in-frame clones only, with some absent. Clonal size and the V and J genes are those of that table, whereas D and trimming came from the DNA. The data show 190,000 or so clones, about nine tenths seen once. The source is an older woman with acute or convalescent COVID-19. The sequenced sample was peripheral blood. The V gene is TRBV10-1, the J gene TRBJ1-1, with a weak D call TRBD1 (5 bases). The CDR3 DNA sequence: TGCGCCAGCTCGACAGATCAGAACACTGAAGCTTTCTTT. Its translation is CASSTDQNTEAFF.